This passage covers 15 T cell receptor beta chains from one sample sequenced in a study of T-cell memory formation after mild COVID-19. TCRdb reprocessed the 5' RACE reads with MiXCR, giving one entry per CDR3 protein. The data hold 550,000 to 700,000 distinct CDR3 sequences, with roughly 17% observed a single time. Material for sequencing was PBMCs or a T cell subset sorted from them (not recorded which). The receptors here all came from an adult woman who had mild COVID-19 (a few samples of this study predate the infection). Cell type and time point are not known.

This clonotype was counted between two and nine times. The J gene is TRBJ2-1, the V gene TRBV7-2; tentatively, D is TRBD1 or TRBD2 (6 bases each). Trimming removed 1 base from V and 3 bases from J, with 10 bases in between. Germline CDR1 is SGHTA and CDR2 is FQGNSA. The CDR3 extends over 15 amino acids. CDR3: CASSLEGGNYNEQFF. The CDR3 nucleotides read TGTGCCAGCAGCTTAGAGGGGGGTAACTACAATGAGCAGTTCTTC.

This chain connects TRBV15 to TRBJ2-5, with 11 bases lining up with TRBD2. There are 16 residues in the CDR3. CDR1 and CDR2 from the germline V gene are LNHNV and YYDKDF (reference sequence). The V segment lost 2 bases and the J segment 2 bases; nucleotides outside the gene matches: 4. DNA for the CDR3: TGTGCCACCAGCAGACTACTAGCGGGGGATCAAGAGACCCAGTACTTC. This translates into CATSRLLAGDQETQYF.

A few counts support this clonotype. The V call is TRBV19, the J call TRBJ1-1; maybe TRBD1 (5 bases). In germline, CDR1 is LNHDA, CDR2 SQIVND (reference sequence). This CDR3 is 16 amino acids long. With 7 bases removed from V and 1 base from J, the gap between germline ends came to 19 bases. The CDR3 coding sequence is TGTGCCAGTACCGCAGGGTGGGGGATGGAGAACACTGAAGCTTTCTTT. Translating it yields CASTAGWGMENTEAFF.

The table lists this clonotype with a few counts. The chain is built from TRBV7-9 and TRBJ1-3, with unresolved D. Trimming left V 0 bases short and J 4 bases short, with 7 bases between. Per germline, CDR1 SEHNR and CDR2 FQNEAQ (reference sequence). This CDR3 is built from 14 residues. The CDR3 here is CASSLAYGGNTIYF. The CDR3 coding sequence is TGTGCCAGCAGCTTAGCGTACGGCGGAAACACCATATATTTT.

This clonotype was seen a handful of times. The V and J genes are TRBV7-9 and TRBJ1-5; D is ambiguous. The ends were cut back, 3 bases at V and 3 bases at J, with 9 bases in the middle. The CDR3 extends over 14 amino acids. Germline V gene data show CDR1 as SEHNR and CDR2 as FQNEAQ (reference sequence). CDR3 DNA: TGTGCCAGCAGCTTCGCGGGAAACAATCAGCCCCAGCATTTT. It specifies CASSFAGNNQPQHF.

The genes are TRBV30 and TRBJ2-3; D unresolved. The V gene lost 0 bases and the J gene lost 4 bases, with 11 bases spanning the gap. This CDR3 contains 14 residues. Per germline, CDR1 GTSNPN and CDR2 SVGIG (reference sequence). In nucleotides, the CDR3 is TGTGCCTGGAGTGTACTCGCTAGACCAGATACGCAGTATTTT. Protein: CAWSVLARPDTQYF. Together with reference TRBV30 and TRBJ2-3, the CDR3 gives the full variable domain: SQTIHQWPATLVQPVGSPLSLECTVEGTSNPNLYWYRQAAGRGLQLLFYSVGIGQISSEVPQNLSASRPQDRQFILSSKKLLLSDSGFYLCAWSVLARPDTQYFGPGTRLTVL.

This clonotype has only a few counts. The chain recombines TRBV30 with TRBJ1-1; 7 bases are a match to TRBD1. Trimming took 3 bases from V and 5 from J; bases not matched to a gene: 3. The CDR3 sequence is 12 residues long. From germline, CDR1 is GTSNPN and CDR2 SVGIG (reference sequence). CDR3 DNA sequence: TGTGCCTGGAGCCTACAGGGGACTGAAGCTTTCTTT. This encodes CAWSLQGTEAFF.

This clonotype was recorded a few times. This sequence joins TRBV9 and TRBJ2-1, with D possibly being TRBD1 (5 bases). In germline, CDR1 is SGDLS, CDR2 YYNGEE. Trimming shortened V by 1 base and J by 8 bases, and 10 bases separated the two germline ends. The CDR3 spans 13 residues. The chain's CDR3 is CASSVPGSDEQFF. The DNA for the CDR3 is TGTGCCAGCAGCGTACCAGGGTCGGATGAGCAGTTCTTC.

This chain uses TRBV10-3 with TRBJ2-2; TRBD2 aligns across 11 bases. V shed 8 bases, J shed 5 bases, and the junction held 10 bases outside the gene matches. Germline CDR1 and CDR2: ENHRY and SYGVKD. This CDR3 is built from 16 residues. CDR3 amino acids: CAIRPSLAGGTGELFF. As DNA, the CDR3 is TGTGCCATCCGCCCCTCTCTAGCGGGAGGTACCGGGGAGCTGTTTTTT.

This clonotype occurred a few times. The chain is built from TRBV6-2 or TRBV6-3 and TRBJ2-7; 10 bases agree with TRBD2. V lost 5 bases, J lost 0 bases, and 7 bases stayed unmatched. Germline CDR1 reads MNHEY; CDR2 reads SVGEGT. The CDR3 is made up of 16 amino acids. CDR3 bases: TGTGCCAGCAGTACTAGCGGGAACCCTTCCTCCTACGAGCAGTACTTC. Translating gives CASSTSGNPSSYEQYF.

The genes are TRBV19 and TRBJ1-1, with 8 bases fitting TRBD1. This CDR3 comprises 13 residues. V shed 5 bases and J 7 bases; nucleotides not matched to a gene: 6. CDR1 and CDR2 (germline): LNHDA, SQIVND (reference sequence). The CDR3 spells CASSLDRAGEAFF. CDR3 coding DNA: TGTGCCAGTAGTCTGGACAGGGCTGGTGAAGCTTTCTTT.

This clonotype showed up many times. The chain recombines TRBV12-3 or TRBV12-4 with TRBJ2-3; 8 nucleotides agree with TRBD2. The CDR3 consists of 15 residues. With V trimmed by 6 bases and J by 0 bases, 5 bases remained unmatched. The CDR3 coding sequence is TGTGCCAGCAGCACCGGGGGGGCAAGCACAGATACGCAGTATTTT. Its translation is CASSTGGASTDTQYF.

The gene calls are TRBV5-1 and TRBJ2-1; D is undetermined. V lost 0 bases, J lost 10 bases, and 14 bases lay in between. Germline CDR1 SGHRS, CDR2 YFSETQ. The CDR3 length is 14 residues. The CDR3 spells CASSLAGWDDEQFF. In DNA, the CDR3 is TGCGCCAGCAGCTTGGCCGGGTGGGATGACGAGCAGTTCTTC. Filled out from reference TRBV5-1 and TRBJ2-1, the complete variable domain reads KAGVTQTPRYLIKTRGQQVTLSCSPISGHRSVSWYQQTPGQGLQFLFEYFSETQRNKGNFPGRFSGRQFSNSRSEMNVSTLELGDSALYLCASSLAGWDDEQFFGPGTRLTVL.

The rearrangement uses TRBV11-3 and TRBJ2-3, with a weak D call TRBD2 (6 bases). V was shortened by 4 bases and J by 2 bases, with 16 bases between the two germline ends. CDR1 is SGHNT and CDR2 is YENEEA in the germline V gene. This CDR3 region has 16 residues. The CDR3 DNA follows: TGTGCCAGCAGCTCGTTGACTAGTGAAGACACAGATACGCAGTATTTT. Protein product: CASSSLTSEDTDTQYF.

CDR3 nucleotides: TGTGCCAGTTCTTCACAGCGGGGAAACAATGAGCAGTTCTTC. It yields the protein CASSSQRGNNEQFF. This chain connects TRBV12-3 or TRBV12-4 to TRBJ2-1; the match to TRBD2 covers 7 bases. V shed 9 bases, J shed 5 bases, and the junction held 10 bases outside the gene matches. The CDR3 spans 14 residues.